This TCR beta chain was captured in a study of cytomegalovirus exposure and HLA in healthy donors. The CDR3 has 17 residues. The ends lost 2 bases at V and 0 bases at J; junction bases unmatched: 6. CDR1 and CDR2 (germline): SGHDT, YYEEEE. In the PCR, 60 Vbeta and 13 Jbeta primers were used. The authors' processing: Tens of millions of unique TCR beta chains, 8.5 million to 14 million shared, were counted in a later analysis. Assay: immunoSEQ multiplex PCR; the TCRdb copy retains only in-frame clones and omits some. V and J calls plus clone size are reproduced from that table; the DNA served to infer D and trimming. The sample includes 150,000 to 200,000 clones, 81% of them seen just once.

The source material was PBMCs. The TCR originated in a woman between 18 and 29 years old in good health and CMV-seropositive. The rearrangement links TRBV5-6 to TRBJ2-1; 9 nucleotides match TRBD1. CDR3 sequence: CASSLDRGISSYNEQFF. In DNA form, the CDR3 reads TGTGCCAGCAGCTTAGACAGGGGGATTAGCTCCTACAATGAGCAGTTCTTC.